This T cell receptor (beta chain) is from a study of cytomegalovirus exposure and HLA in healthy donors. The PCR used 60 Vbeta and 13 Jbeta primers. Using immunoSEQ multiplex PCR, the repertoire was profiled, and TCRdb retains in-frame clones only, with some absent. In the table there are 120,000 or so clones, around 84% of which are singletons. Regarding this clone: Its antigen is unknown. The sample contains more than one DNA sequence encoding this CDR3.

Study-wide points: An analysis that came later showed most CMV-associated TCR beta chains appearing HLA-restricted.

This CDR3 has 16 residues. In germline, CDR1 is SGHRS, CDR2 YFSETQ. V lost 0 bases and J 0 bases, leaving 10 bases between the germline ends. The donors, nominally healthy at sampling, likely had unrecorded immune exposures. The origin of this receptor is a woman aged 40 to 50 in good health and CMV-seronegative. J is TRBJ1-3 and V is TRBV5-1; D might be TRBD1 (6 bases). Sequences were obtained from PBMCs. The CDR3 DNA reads TGCGCCAGCAGCTTGGGTTACAGGGCCTCTGGAAACACCATATATTTT. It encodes CASSLGYRASGNTIYF.